This passage covers 22 T cell receptor beta chains from one sample sequenced in a study of response to subunit inactivated influenza vaccine. TCRdb reprocessed the RT-PCR reads via MiXCR and lists one record per CDR3 protein. This sample has about 180,000 distinct CDR3 sequences, with about a tenth found just once. Sample: non-naive T cells sorted from PBMCs, taken on the day of vaccination. The receptors shown here come from a man aged 45-65 years who received an inactivated influenza vaccine.

This clonotype occurred many times. The rearrangement links TRBV3-1 to TRBJ1-6; 7 nucleotides align to TRBD1. V lost 3 bases to trimming and J lost 7 bases; unmatched junction nucleotides: 6. The CDR3 has 15 amino acids. CDR1 is LGHDT and CDR2 is YNNKEL in the germline V gene (reference sequence). In nucleotides, the CDR3 is TGTGCCAGCAGCCAGCAAGGGACAGAGAATTCACCCCTCCACTTT. Translated, it gives CASSQQGTENSPLHF.

This chain uses TRBV24-1 with TRBJ2-7; D might be TRBD1 or TRBD2, each matching 6 bases. CDR3 length: 12 amino acids. Deletions cut 7 bases from V and 5 bases from J, with 11 bases between. Germline values: CDR1 KGHDR, CDR2 SFDVKD. In DNA, the CDR3 is TGTGCCACCAGCGGCCGGGGGCACGAGCAGTACTTC. As protein: CATSGRGHEQYF.

This clonotype was observed a few times. The chain has TRBV4-3 and TRBJ2-6, with TRBD1 as a possible D gene (6 bases). Germline V gene lookup returns CDR1 LGHNA and CDR2 YSLEER. The CDR3 is made up of 16 amino acids. The V gene lost 3 bases and the J gene lost 0 bases, with 9 bases spanning the gap. The CDR3 protein is CASSQDSSSGANVLTF. For the CDR3, the DNA is TGCGCCAGCAGCCAGGACAGCAGCTCTGGGGCCAACGTCCTGACTTTC.

This chain links TRBV24-1 with TRBJ2-1, with a possible D match to TRBD2 (7 bases). The CDR3 spans 15 residues. Trimming took off 7 bases at V and 8 bases at J, with 20 bases between the two ends. Germline V gene sequence: CDR1 KGHDR, CDR2 SFDVKD. CDR3 in DNA: TGTGCCACCAGGGGGGGCGCGGGAGTGGGCGATGAGCAGTTCTTC. It encodes CATRGGAGVGDEQFF.

In this sample, this clonotype turned up a few times. The gene calls are TRBV4-1 and TRBJ1-5; D gene ambiguous. Germline V gene lookup returns CDR1 MGHRA and CDR2 YSYEKL. Trimming removed 1 base from V and 7 bases from J, with 8 bases in between. CDR3 length: 13 residues. Written as DNA, the CDR3 is TGCGCCAGCAGCCAAGCGGGGTTCCAGCCCCAGCATTTT. Its translation: CASSQAGFQPQHF.

This clonotype was counted only a few times. This chain connects TRBV20-1 to TRBJ2-5; D is unresolved. The germline V and J ends were trimmed by 4 bases and 5 bases, with 11 bases remaining between them. Germline lookup yields CDR1 DFQATT and CDR2 SNEGSKA (reference sequence). The CDR3 spans 12 residues. CDR3 amino acids: CSAIWPRETQYF. In nucleotides, the CDR3 is TGCAGTGCTATCTGGCCACGGGAGACCCAGTACTTC.

The genes are TRBV7-9 and TRBJ2-1, with D possibly matching TRBD2 (6 bases). The CDR3 covers 17 residues. Germline-derived CDR1 and CDR2 are SEHNR and FQNEAQ (reference sequence). Trimming left V 5 bases short and J 1 base short, with 18 bases between. The CDR3 here is CASSHSARDVSYNEQFF. The CDR3 bases are TGTGCCAGCAGCCATAGCGCGCGGGATGTTTCCTACAATGAGCAGTTCTTC.

This clonotype was observed a handful of times. V usage is TRBV10-2 and J usage is TRBJ2-7; 12 bases line up with TRBD2. The germline gives CDR1 WSHSY, CDR2 SAAADI. The CDR3 spans 16 residues. Trimming at V came to 7 bases and at J to 0 bases, leaving 7 bases not matched to a gene. CDR3 in DNA: TGCGCCAGCAATGACGGACTAGCGGGGACCTCCTACGAGCAGTACTTC. Translated: CASNDGLAGTSYEQYF.

This chain links TRBV20-1 with TRBJ2-3, with 8 positions matching TRBD2. Germline V gene sequence: CDR1 DFQATT, CDR2 SNEGSKA (reference sequence). Unmatched junction bases numbered 10, after V lost 5 bases and J lost 6 bases. This CDR3 is built from 14 residues. The CDR3 DNA reads TGCAGTGCTGCGGGGGGTAAGAAGTTTGATACGCAGTATTTT. Amino acid sequence: CSAAGGKKFDTQYF.

This clonotype was detected ten times or more. V and J are TRBV21-1 and TRBJ1-6; the D call TRBD1 from the table was never checked on the DNA. TRBV21-1 is a pseudogene. The CDR3 length is 17 residues. CDR3 sequence reads: CASSKVGQKPYNSPLHF. The CDR3 DNA follows: TGTGCCAGCAGCAAAGTAGGACAGAAGCCTTATAATTCACCCCTCCACTTT.

This clonotype was picked up many times. The J gene is TRBJ2-2, the V gene TRBV29-1; D might be TRBD2 (7 bases). The CDR3 consists of 13 residues. V shed 3 bases and J shed 5 bases, with 10 bases lying between them. CDR1 SQVTM and CDR2 ANQGSEA come from the germline V gene. CDR3: CSVDRGGTGELFF. The CDR3 nucleotides read TGCAGCGTTGACAGGGGAGGGACCGGGGAGCTGTTTTTT.

This rearrangement joins TRBV10-1 to TRBJ2-5; TRBD2 is a possible D gene (6 bases). V was cut by 0 bases and J by 5 bases, with 10 bases left in between. Germline V gene lookup returns CDR1 WNHNN and CDR2 SYGVQD (reference sequence). The CDR3 spans 14 residues. The CDR3 coding sequence is TGCGCCAGCAGTGAGTCGGCGGGGCAGGAGACCCAGTACTTC. Amino acids: CASSESAGQETQYF.

This clonotype was recorded many times. The chain has TRBV6-2 or TRBV6-3 and TRBJ2-2; possibly TRBD1 for D (5 bases). The CDR3 is 16 residues long. Germline loops: CDR1 MNHEY, CDR2 SVGEGT. The V end was cut by 5 bases, the J end by 0 bases, with 13 bases between. CDR3 bases: TGTGCCAGCAGTAAAAGACAGTTATCGAACACCGGGGAGCTGTTTTTT. It yields the protein CASSKRQLSNTGELFF.

Only a few counts were recorded for this clonotype. This chain links TRBV4-3 with TRBJ2-5; D could derive from TRBD1 or TRBD2 (6 bases each). V was cut by 0 bases and J by 12 bases, with 23 bases left in between. The CDR3 has 16 residues. The germline V gene has CDR1 LGHNA and CDR2 YSLEER. This CDR3 is CASSQDQSVGGKSKYF. In DNA form, the CDR3 reads TGCGCCAGCAGCCAAGATCAATCAGTGGGGGGCAAATCGAAGTACTTC.

DNA of the CDR3: TGCGCCAGCAGCTGGGACGGCCAGAACTATGGCTACACCTTC. It codes for CASSWDGQNYGYTF. The chain has TRBV5-1 and TRBJ1-2; D is possibly TRBD1 (5 bases). The length of the CDR3 is 14 residues. Trimming cost V 3 bases and J 2 bases, with 11 bases left between them. The V gene's germline CDR1 is SGHRS and CDR2 YFSETQ. Combining the CDR3 with reference TRBV5-1 and TRBJ1-2 gives the whole variable domain KAGVTQTPRYLIKTRGQQVTLSCSPISGHRSVSWYQQTPGQGLQFLFEYFSETQRNKGNFPGRFSGRQFSNSRSEMNVSTLELGDSALYLCASSWDGQNYGYTFGSGTRLTVV.

The chain is built from TRBV11-1 and TRBJ2-5, with a possible D match to TRBD1 (5 bases). The germline V gene has CDR1 SGHAT and CDR2 FQDESV (reference sequence). The germline V and J ends were trimmed by 1 base and 2 bases, with 11 bases remaining between them. This CDR3 region has 15 residues. CDR3 in amino acids: CASSLGQGLQETQYF. CDR3 bases: TGTGCCAGCAGCTTAGGGCAGGGTTTACAAGAGACCCAGTACTTC.

The V call is TRBV20-1, the J call TRBJ2-3; D gene unclear. The germline gives CDR1 DFQATT, CDR2 SNEGSKA (reference sequence). Trimming removed 6 bases from V and 0 bases from J, with 10 bases in between. The CDR3 sequence is 13 residues long. The CDR3 nucleotides read TGCAGTGCGGCGCGGTCTAGCACAGATACGCAGTATTTT. This codes for CSAARSSTDTQYF.

This clonotype was counted many times. The chain carries TRBV5-5 and TRBJ2-1; the D gene could be TRBD1 or TRBD2 (5 bases each). Germline loops: CDR1 SGHKS, CDR2 YYEKEE (reference sequence). This CDR3 region has 16 residues. Trimming stripped 4 bases from V and 4 bases from J, with 18 bases between. CDR3 region: CASSRGSGRNYNEQFF. CDR3 DNA sequence: TGTGCCAGCAGCCGAGGATCGGGACGGAATTACAATGAGCAGTTCTTC.

There are a few counts of this clonotype. The CDR3 sequence: CSARDLFGLDGTSGGRGNEQFF. In DNA, the CDR3 is TGCAGTGCTAGAGATCTTTTTGGTTTGGACGGGACTAGCGGGGGGAGGGGAAATGAGCAGTTCTTC. This chain uses TRBV20-1 with TRBJ2-1; 15 nucleotides agree with TRBD2. This CDR3 is 22 amino acids long. The ends lost 0 bases at V and 7 bases at J; junction bases unmatched: 22. Germline V lookup: CDR1 DFQATT, CDR2 SNEGSKA (reference sequence).

This clonotype was seen many times. The chain couples TRBV27 to TRBJ1-5, with D uncertain. Trimming pared 6 bases from V and 0 bases from J, leaving 9 bases between. This CDR3 region has 14 residues. Germline lookup yields CDR1 MNHEY and CDR2 SMNVEV (reference sequence). The CDR3 protein is CASRSPYSNQPQHF. The CDR3, as DNA: TGTGCCAGCAGGTCACCGTATAGCAATCAGCCCCAGCATTTT.

This clonotype appeared many times. The J gene is TRBJ2-7, the V gene TRBV5-1; 7 nucleotides align to TRBD2. Germline CDR1 SGHRS, CDR2 YFSETQ. Losses at the gene ends were 3 bases for V and 2 bases for J; bases not matched to a gene: 2. The CDR3 spans 13 residues. For the CDR3, the DNA is TGCGCCAGCAGCTCCGGGACTACCTACGAGCAGTACTTC. Amino acids: CASSSGTTYEQYF.

The chain employs TRBV29-1 and TRBJ1-1; 7 bases match TRBD1. The CDR3 contains 11 residues. J lost 10 bases, V lost 2 bases, and 4 bases had no gene match. The germline CDR1 and CDR2 sequences are SQVTM and ANQGSEA. This CDR3 is CSVETGARAFF. The CDR3 coding sequence is TGCAGCGTTGAAACAGGGGCACGAGCTTTCTTT.